Presented here are 15 T cell receptor beta chains from one specimen sequenced in a study of graft-versus-host responses after intestinal transplantation. TCRdb's copy holds only in-frame clones and misses some; the assay was immunoSEQ multiplex PCR. The repertoire consists of approximately 70,000 clones, with roughly 90% occurring once and the leading ten covering around 7%. The starting material was bone marrow, obtained 734 days after intestinal transplantation. These TCRs come from a human patient who received an intestinal transplant, so some T cells may come from the graft donor.

Only one count was recorded for this clone. The V gene is TRBV9, the J gene TRBJ2-7, with D uncertain. The CDR3 extends over 14 amino acids. The germline gives CDR1 SGDLS, CDR2 YYNGEE. V was pared by 0 bases and J by 3 bases, with 10 bases between. The CDR3 region has the DNA TGTGCCAGCAGCGTAGGGGGTAGCTTCTACGAGCAGTACTTC. Translating gives CASSVGGSFYEQYF.

This chain uses TRBV11-1 with TRBJ2-1; the match to TRBD1 covers 9 bases. The CDR3 covers 15 residues. With 8 bases clipped from V and 3 bases from J, the junction kept 8 bases outside the gene matches. Per germline, CDR1 SGHAT and CDR2 FQDESV (reference sequence). This chain's CDR3 is CASFFGTGNYNEQFF. The CDR3 coding sequence is TGTGCCAGCTTTTTCGGGACAGGGAACTACAATGAGCAGTTCTTC.

This CDR3 is CASSSGLAGMDEQFF. The CDR3 nucleotides read TGTGCCAGCAGCTCGGGACTAGCGGGAATGGATGAGCAGTTCTTC. The chain is built from TRBV7-7 and TRBJ2-1; 13 bases map to TRBD2. J was trimmed by 8 bases and V by 4 bases; bases with no gene match: 5. Germline CDR1 is SSHAT and CDR2 is FNYEAQ (reference sequence). The CDR3 is made up of 15 amino acids.

The chain recombines TRBV2 with TRBJ2-4; 8 positions agree with TRBD1. The CDR3 totals 15 residues. Germline CDR1 is SNHLY and CDR2 is FYNNEI. Germline trimming cut 3 bases from V and 9 bases from J; bases unmatched to any gene: 10. The CDR3 DNA follows: TGTGCCAGCAGTGACTGGGACAGGACAAGGGGCATTCAGTACTTC. It encodes CASSDWDRTRGIQYF.

The CDR3 protein is CASSHRDRGNQPQHF. The CDR3 coding sequence is TGTGCCAGCAGCCACCGGGACAGGGGCAATCAGCCCCAGCATTTT. The chain carries TRBV6-4 and TRBJ1-5, with 9 bases aligning to TRBD1. This CDR3 is built from 15 residues. Unmatched junction bases numbered 5, after V lost 6 bases and J lost 2 bases. Germline CDR1 reads MRHNA; CDR2 reads SNTAGT.

The rearrangement joins TRBV9 to TRBJ2-3, with 13 bases aligning to TRBD2. J lost 2 bases, V lost 7 bases, and 7 bases had no gene match. The CDR3 is 16 amino acids. The V gene's germline CDR1 is SGDLS and CDR2 YYNGEE. CDR3 in amino acids: CASQRGLAGSTDTQYF. CDR3 coding DNA: TGTGCCAGCCAAAGGGGACTAGCGGGATCCACAGATACGCAGTATTTT. Full variable domain (missing parts from reference TRBV9 and TRBJ2-3): DSGVTQTPKHLITATGQRVTLRCSPRSGDLSVYWYQQSLDQGLQFLIQYYNGEERAKGNILERFSAQQFPDLHSELNLSSLELGDSALYFCASQRGLAGSTDTQYFGPGTRLTVL.

The chain uses TRBV6-5 and TRBJ2-7, with D possibly being TRBD2 (6 bases). V gave up 6 bases and J gave up 3 bases, with 12 bases separating them. CDR1 is MNHEY, CDR2 SVGAGI, per germline. This CDR3 has 13 residues. CDR3 region: CASSPIGSYEQYF. As DNA, the CDR3 is TGTGCCAGCAGCCCAATCGGGAGCTACGAGCAGTACTTC.

This clone was seen only once. The J gene is TRBJ2-5, the V gene TRBV2; 7 bases agree with TRBD2. The J call may be in error: the DNA end matches TRBJ2-7 better. The CDR3 runs 14 residues. Germline V gene data show CDR1 as SNHLY and CDR2 as FYNNEI. The CDR3, as DNA: TGTGCCAGCCTACTTGGGGGGGTGGACTACGAGCAGTACTTC. Translation: CASLLGGVDYEQYF.

The rearrangement uses TRBV9 and TRBJ2-5; D ambiguous. Matching the DNA end better, TRBJ2-7 makes the J call doubtful. The CDR3 covers 13 residues. Germline V gene data show CDR1 as SGDLS and CDR2 as YYNGEE. Here the CDR3 reads CASLPAPCYEQYF. The CDR3 DNA sequence: TGTGCCAGTTTGCCAGCCCCCTGCTACGAGCAGTACTTC.

The chain joins TRBV4-1 to TRBJ1-1; D remains unclear. The V end lost 4 bases, the J end lost 0 bases, and 9 bases lay between the germline ends. Germline values: CDR1 MGHRA, CDR2 YSYEKL. This CDR3 has 14 residues. The CDR3 DNA sequence: TGCGCCAGCAGCCCAGAATCCATGAACACTGAAGCTTTCTTT. Its translation: CASSPESMNTEAFF.

The chain couples TRBV13 to TRBJ2-4; 10 nucleotides line up with TRBD1. The J segment lost 2 bases and the V segment lost 4 bases, leaving 5 bases of the junction unmatched. The length of the CDR3 is 16 residues. From germline, CDR1 is PRHDT and CDR2 FYEKMQ (reference sequence). The chain's CDR3 is CASSYGDRGTKNIQYF. The CDR3 nucleotides are TGTGCCAGCAGCTATGGGGACAGGGGAACCAAAAACATTCAGTACTTC.

This chain links TRBV7-9 with TRBJ1-1; D is ambiguous. The ends were cut back, 5 bases at V and 7 bases at J, with 8 bases in the middle. The CDR3 loop spans 11 amino acids. Germline V gives CDR1 SEHNR, CDR2 FQNEAQ (reference sequence). The CDR3 loop reads CASSILDEAFF. CDR3 sequence (DNA): TGTGCCAGCAGCATATTGGATGAAGCTTTCTTT.

This chain joins TRBV6-6 and TRBJ1-4; a weak D match, TRBD1 (5 bases). V was shortened by 8 bases and J by 5 bases, with 18 bases between the two germline ends. The CDR3 totals 15 residues. CDR1 and CDR2 (germline): MNHNY, SVGAGI (reference sequence). The CDR3 DNA follows: TGTGCCAGCTGGCCGGGGACGGGACTAAATGAAAAACTGTTTTTT. Protein: CASWPGTGLNEKLFF.

This sequence joins TRBV18 and TRBJ1-5, with D possibly TRBD1 on 5 matching bases. CDR3 length: 15 amino acids. V was cut by 2 bases and J by 5 bases, with 13 bases left in between. Germline lookup yields CDR1 KGHSH and CDR2 LQKENI. The CDR3 DNA reads as TGTGCCAGCTCACCAACAACAGGCCCGGATCAGCCCCAGCATTTT. It is translated as CASSPTTGPDQPQHF.

This rearrangement joins TRBV5-4 to TRBJ2-7; 7 bases align to TRBD1. Losses at the gene ends were 6 bases for V and 3 bases for J; bases not matched to a gene: 3. There are 12 residues in the CDR3. The germline CDR1 and CDR2 sequences are SGHNT and YYREEE (reference sequence). CDR3 in amino acids: CASTDRVYEQYF. The DNA of the CDR3 is TGTGCCAGCACCGACAGGGTCTACGAGCAGTACTTC.